The 9 T cell receptor beta chains listed next were all sequenced from one sample in a study of blood T cell repertoires in COVID-19. The protocol was immunoSEQ multiplex PCR, while the TCRdb copy is restricted to in-frame clones and leaves out a portion. In the table there are approximately 100,000 clones, 75% to 85% of which are singletons. The sequenced sample consisted of peripheral blood. The receptors derive from a man in his sixties or seventies with acute or convalescent COVID-19.

This sequence joins TRBV28 and TRBJ1-4; a possible D gene is TRBD1 (6 bases). Trimming pared 1 base from V and 0 bases from J, leaving 15 bases between. The CDR3 contains 18 residues. Germline V CDR1 and CDR2: MDHEN, SYDVKM. The DNA for the CDR3 is TGTGCCAGCAGTTTATTGACTTTAGGGGGTGCAACTAATGAAAAACTGTTTTTT. This gives the protein CASSLLTLGGATNEKLFF.

V gene TRBV27 combines with J gene TRBJ2-1, with 11 bases lining up with TRBD2. V was clipped by 3 bases and J by 4 bases; unmatched bases: 5. Germline assignment: CDR1 MNHEY and CDR2 SMNVEV (reference sequence). The CDR3 runs 16 residues. The DNA of the CDR3 is TGTGCCAGCAGTTTCCCCGGACTAGCGGGTTACAATGAGCAGTTCTTC. Protein sequence: CASSFPGLAGYNEQFF.

This clone was detected only a few times. The gene calls are TRBV6-5 and TRBJ1-2; no clear D gene. The germline V gene has CDR1 MNHEY and CDR2 SVGAGI. V was pared by 7 bases and J by 1 base, with 10 bases between. The CDR3 runs to 13 residues. The chain's CDR3 is CASKVGDNYGYTF. The CDR3 DNA is TGTGCCAGCAAGGTGGGAGATAACTATGGCTACACCTTC.

The sample holds a few counts of this clone. This chain joins TRBV27 and TRBJ2-1; possible D gene TRBD1, 6 bases. This CDR3 region has 15 residues. V was shortened by 3 bases and J by 6 bases, with 15 bases between the two germline ends. The germline V gene encodes CDR1 MNHEY and CDR2 SMNVEV (reference sequence). In DNA form, the CDR3 reads TGTGCCAGCAGTTTGACAGGATCCCTTGGCAATGAGCAGTTCTTC. Translated, it gives CASSLTGSLGNEQFF.

V and J are TRBV3-1 (or the pseudogene TRBV3-2) and TRBJ2-1; 7 nucleotides match TRBD2. V shed 3 bases, J shed 6 bases, and the junction held 5 bases outside the gene matches. There are 14 residues in the CDR3. Germline V gives CDR1 LGHDT, CDR2 YNNKEL (reference sequence). This chain's CDR3 is CASSHKLARNEQFF. The DNA for the CDR3 is TGTGCCAGCAGCCACAAACTAGCGCGCAATGAGCAGTTCTTC.

The chain links TRBV28 to TRBJ1-1; D is possibly TRBD1 (5 bases). The CDR3 runs 14 residues. From germline, CDR1 is MDHEN and CDR2 SYDVKM. V was cut by 5 bases and J by 0 bases, with 10 bases left in between. CDR3 DNA sequence: TGTGCCAGCAGTGACAGTTCCATGAACACTGAAGCTTTCTTT. It codes for CASSDSSMNTEAFF.

This clone was observed once. The chain has TRBV15 and TRBJ1-5, with TRBD1 matching 10 bases. The CDR3 spans 16 residues. The V segment lost 3 bases and the J segment 6 bases; nucleotides outside the gene matches: 8. Germline V lookup: CDR1 LNHNV, CDR2 YYDKDF (reference sequence). In DNA form, the CDR3 reads TGTGCCACCAGCAGGGGGGACAGGGGTTTCGGTCAGCCCCAGCATTTT. This encodes CATSRGDRGFGQPQHF.

A single count supports this clone. The chain joins TRBV3-1 (or the pseudogene TRBV3-2) to TRBJ1-2; D uncertain. Germline CDR1 LGHDT, CDR2 YNNKEL (reference sequence). This CDR3 is built from 13 residues. Trimming cost V 1 base and J 7 bases, with 10 bases left between them. Here the CDR3 reads CASSQVTTGGYTF. The CDR3 DNA reads as TGTGCCAGCAGCCAAGTGACGACGGGTGGCTACACCTTC.

Note on this clone: Other nucleotide sequences in the sample specify the same CDR3. The V call is TRBV5-1, the J call TRBJ2-3; 7 bases map to TRBD1. This CDR3 comprises 16 residues. The V gene's germline CDR1 is SGHRS and CDR2 YFSETQ. V shed 4 bases, J shed 0 bases, and the junction held 8 bases outside the gene matches. CDR3 sequence: CASSLSGTASTDTQYF. The DNA of the CDR3 is TGCGCCAGCAGCCTGTCCGGGACAGCGAGCACAGATACGCAGTATTTT.